The 20 T cell receptor beta chains reported below all come from one sample, sequenced in a study of cytomegalovirus exposure and HLA in healthy donors. The PCR contained 60 Vbeta and 13 Jbeta primers. Sequenced by immunoSEQ multiplex PCR; TCRdb stores in-frame clones only, minus some. The sample carries some 99,000 clones, less than 80% recorded once. Source material: PBMCs. These receptors were taken from a woman between 45 and 65 years old in good health and CMV-seropositive.

The chain carries TRBV27 and TRBJ1-1; 11 bases fit TRBD1. The trim removed 9 bases at V and 7 bases at J, leaving 7 bases unmatched. The CDR3 consists of 13 residues. Germline V CDR1 and CDR2: MNHEY, SMNVEV (reference sequence). The DNA of the CDR3 is TGTGCCAGGGACAGGGGGCCCCACTTTGAAGCTTTCTTT. Amino acids: CARDRGPHFEAFF.

The J gene is TRBJ1-5, the V gene TRBV28, with 10 bases identical to TRBD1. This CDR3 contains 15 residues. Unmatched junction bases numbered 8, after V lost 6 bases and J lost 6 bases. The germline gives CDR1 MDHEN, CDR2 SYDVKM. CDR3: CASRPDRGRVQPQHF. Written as DNA, the CDR3 is TGTGCCAGCAGACCTGACAGGGGGCGCGTTCAGCCCCAGCATTTT. Full variable domain (missing parts from reference TRBV28 and TRBJ1-5): DVKVTQSSRYLVKRTGEKVFLECVQDMDHENMFWYRQDPGLGLRLIYFSYDVKMKEKGDIPEGYSVSREKKERFSLILESASTNQTSMYLCASRPDRGRVQPQHFGDGTRLSIL.

This chain links TRBV13 with TRBJ1-1, with 7 bases identical to TRBD1. The J segment lost 1 base and the V segment lost 5 bases, leaving 4 bases of the junction unmatched. Looked up from germline, CDR1 is PRHDT and CDR2 is FYEKMQ (reference sequence). The CDR3 length is 14 residues. CDR3 in DNA: TGTGCCAGCAGCCCCAGGACAGGGAACACTGAAGCTTTCTTT. This sequence encodes CASSPRTGNTEAFF.

A single count supports this clone. This rearrangement joins TRBV27 to TRBJ2-7; perhaps TRBD2 as D (5 bases). Germline V gene lookup returns CDR1 MNHEY and CDR2 SMNVEV (reference sequence). V was trimmed by 2 bases and J by 9 bases, leaving 20 bases between them. This CDR3 region has 15 residues. CDR3 nucleotide sequence: TGTGCCAGCAGTTTAGACTTTGGCGGGCGGATGGGGCAGTACTTC. This sequence encodes CASSLDFGGRMGQYF.

This clone was detected once. The chain employs TRBV6-1 and TRBJ1-1; weak D call: TRBD1 (5 bases). Trimming shortened V by 7 bases and J by 9 bases, and 21 bases separated the two germline ends. This CDR3 is built from 14 residues. From germline, CDR1 is MNHNS and CDR2 SASEGT. CDR3 sequence (DNA): TGTGCCAGCACCACTGGCGGGACTTTCTTTCAAGCTTTCTTT. Translation gives CASTTGGTFFQAFF.

The chain employs TRBV7-6 and TRBJ2-3, with 7 bases identical to TRBD2. V lost 5 bases to trimming and J lost 5 bases; unmatched junction nucleotides: 10. The CDR3 is 15 residues long. The germline V gene has CDR1 SGHVS and CDR2 FNYEAQ. The CDR3 here is CASSPGGRGRDTQYF. The CDR3 DNA reads TGTGCCAGCAGCCCAGGTGGGCGGGGGAGAGATACGCAGTATTTT.

Of note for this clone: Additional DNA sequences in this sample encode the identical CDR3. V usage is TRBV2 and J usage is TRBJ1-5, with TRBD1 matching over 11 bases. The CDR3 is 14 residues long. V lost 6 bases and J lost 4; bases outside the gene matches: 2. Germline-derived CDR1 and CDR2 are SNHLY and FYNNEI. CDR3 DNA: TGTGCCAGCAGCGGGACAGGGGGAAATCAGCCCCAGCATTTT. Protein: CASSGTGGNQPQHF.

The table lists this clone with a few counts. The rearrangement links TRBV19 to TRBJ1-5; D call uncertain. V lost 5 bases and J lost 6, with 23 bases in between. Looked up from germline, CDR1 is LNHDA and CDR2 is SQIVND (reference sequence). CDR3 length equals 17 residues. CDR3 protein: CASSPPLGGNWGQPQHF. The DNA of the CDR3 is TGTGCCAGTAGTCCTCCCCTCGGAGGGAATTGGGGTCAGCCCCAGCATTTT.

This clone was seen more than once but under ten times. One end of the junction fails to match germline, which may point to a read error. This chain joins TRBV6-5 and TRBJ2-6; D is possibly TRBD1 (5 bases). The germline gives CDR1 MNHEY, CDR2 SVGAGI. This CDR3 contains 15 residues. This CDR3 is CASSYVSSGANGLTF. The DNA for the CDR3 is TGTGCCAGCAGTTACGTTAGCTCTGGGGCCAACGGCCTGACTTTC.

The V call is TRBV10-3, the J call TRBJ2-3; tentative D call: TRBD2 (6 bases). Trimming pared 6 bases from V and 0 bases from J, leaving 13 bases between. CDR1 ENHRY and CDR2 SYGVKD come from the germline V gene. This CDR3 is built from 15 residues. This chain's CDR3 is CAIRASDRSTDTQYF. The CDR3 nucleotides are TGTGCCATCAGGGCTAGCGACCGGAGCACAGATACGCAGTATTTT.

The genes are TRBV5-4 and TRBJ1-2, with TRBD1 as a possible D gene (5 bases). The CDR3 has 13 amino acids. Deletions cut 4 bases from V and 8 bases from J, with 15 bases between. Germline V gene data show CDR1 as SGHNT and CDR2 as YYREEE (reference sequence). CDR3 bases: TGTGCCAGCAGCCCCGTAACAGGTTGGGGCTACACCTTC. Translating gives CASSPVTGWGYTF.

The CDR3 sequence: CAISELDSTYEQYF. The DNA for the CDR3 is TGTGCCATCAGTGAGTTGGACAGTACCTACGAGCAGTACTTC. The chain links TRBV10-3 to TRBJ2-7, with D tentatively TRBD1 (6 bases). Germline V gives CDR1 ENHRY, CDR2 SYGVKD. The CDR3 extends over 14 amino acids. The V end lost 1 base, the J end lost 2 bases, and 9 bases lay between the germline ends.

This clone has just one count. This chain joins TRBV4-1 and TRBJ2-3, with D possibly being TRBD1 (5 bases). There are 13 residues in the CDR3. Germline values: CDR1 MGHRA, CDR2 YSYEKL. V was cut by 0 bases and J by 6 bases, with 7 bases left in between. CDR3 protein: CASSQDQGDTQYF. Here the CDR3 DNA reads TGCGCCAGCAGCCAAGATCAGGGTGATACGCAGTATTTT.

This clone was seen more than once but under ten times. The chain joins TRBV7-2 to TRBJ2-1, with 8 bases matching TRBD1. V lost 3 bases to trimming and J lost 1 base; unmatched junction nucleotides: 2. CDR1 is SGHTA and CDR2 is FQGNSA in the germline V gene. CDR3 length equals 15 residues. CDR3 nucleotides: TGTGCCAGCAGCTTCGACAGGGGATCCTACAATGAGCAGTTCTTC. Its protein is CASSFDRGSYNEQFF. The complete variable domain, with remaining parts taken from reference TRBV7-2 and TRBJ2-1, reads GAGVSQSPSNKVTEKGKDVELRCDPISGHTALYWYRQSLGQGLEFLIYFQGNSAPDKSGLPSDRFSAERTGGSVSTLTIQRTQQEDSAVYLCASSFDRGSYNEQFFGPGTRLTVL.

About this clone: The junction shows a germline mismatch at one end, possibly a read error. CDR3 loop: CSSSTAGIYGYTF. The DNA for the CDR3 is TGTTCCAGCAGCACGGCGGGTATCTATGGCTACACCTTC. This chain joins TRBV7-9 and TRBJ1-2; D ambiguous. Germline V gene lookup returns CDR1 SEHNR and CDR2 FQNEAQ (reference sequence). The CDR3 runs 13 residues.

CDR3 loop: CARGQMNTEAFF. CDR3 DNA: TGTGCCAGGGGACAGATGAACACTGAAGCTTTCTTT. V usage is TRBV2 and J usage is TRBJ1-1; 7 bases agree with TRBD1. Per the germline V gene, CDR1 is SNHLY and CDR2 is FYNNEI. There are 12 residues in the CDR3. J gave up 0 bases and V 9 bases, and 1 base lay outside the gene matches. Full variable domain (missing parts from reference TRBV2 and TRBJ1-1): EPEVTQTPSHQVTQMGQEVILRCVPISNHLYFYWYRQILGQKVEFLVSFYNNEISEKSEIFDDQFSVERPDGSNFTLKIRSTKLEDSAMYFCARGQMNTEAFFGQGTRLTVV.

In its sample, this clone was seen a few times. This sequence joins TRBV6-6 and TRBJ1-1, with D possibly matching TRBD1 (5 bases). The CDR3 is made up of 14 amino acids. Germline CDR1 is MNHNY and CDR2 is SVGAGI (reference sequence). V dropped 6 bases and J dropped 2 bases, with 13 bases sitting between them. Here the CDR3 DNA reads TGTGCCAGCAGCCTGGGGAGGGACAACACTGAAGCTTTCTTT. It translates to CASSLGRDNTEAFF.

This clone was seen just once. The chain uses TRBV7-6 and TRBJ2-1, with 7 bases fitting TRBD2. V was pared by 4 bases and J by 6 bases, with 12 bases of the junction left unmatched. The CDR3 has 16 residues. Germline loops: CDR1 SGHVS, CDR2 FNYEAQ. Written as DNA, the CDR3 is TGTGCCAGCAGCTCCATTAGGGGCGGGAGAATCAATGAGCAGTTCTTC. Translating gives CASSSIRGGRINEQFF.

J is TRBJ2-3 and V is TRBV7-2, with TRBD2 identical over 7 bases. The length of the CDR3 is 15 residues. Germline loops: CDR1 SGHTA, CDR2 FQGNSA. V gave up 1 base and J gave up 2 bases; unmatched junction bases: 3. CDR3 coding DNA: TGTGCCAGCAGCTTAGGAGGGAGGGCCACAGATACGCAGTATTTT. Protein product: CASSLGGRATDTQYF.

V and J are TRBV14 and TRBJ2-1, with D possibly being TRBD2 (5 bases). Looked up from germline, CDR1 is SGHDN and CDR2 is FVKESK. V lost 0 bases, J lost 9 bases, and 12 bases lay in between. The length of the CDR3 is 14 residues. CDR3 region: CASSQEAGRFEQFF. The CDR3 nucleotides read TGTGCCAGCAGCCAAGAGGCGGGCAGGTTTGAGCAGTTCTTC.